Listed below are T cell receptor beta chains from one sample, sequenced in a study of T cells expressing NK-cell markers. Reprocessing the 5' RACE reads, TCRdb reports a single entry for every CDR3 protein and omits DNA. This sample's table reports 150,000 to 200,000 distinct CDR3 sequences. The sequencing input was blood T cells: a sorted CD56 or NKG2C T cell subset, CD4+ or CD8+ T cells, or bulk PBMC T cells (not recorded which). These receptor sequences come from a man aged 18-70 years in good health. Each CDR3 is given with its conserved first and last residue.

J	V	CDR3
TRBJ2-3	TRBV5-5	CASSFWRTDTQYF
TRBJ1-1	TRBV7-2	CASSLDLARTEAFF
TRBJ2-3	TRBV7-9	CASSRGMEDTQYF
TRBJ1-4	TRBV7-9	CASSLVGLSEKLFF
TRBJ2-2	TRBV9	CASSPLAGTNTGELFF
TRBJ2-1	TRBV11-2	CASSHSGGRYWHEQFF
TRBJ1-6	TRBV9	CASSATGDYNSPLHF
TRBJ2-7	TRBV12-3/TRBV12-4	CASSPGVSGQGAIFSYEQYF
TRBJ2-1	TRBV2	CASRDTGTSVYNEQFF
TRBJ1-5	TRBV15	CATSRGRLSNQPQHF
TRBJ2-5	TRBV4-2	CASSHGGSFETQYF
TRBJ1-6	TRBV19	CASTTGTGANSPLHF
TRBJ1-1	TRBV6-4	CASSEGQGGTEAFF
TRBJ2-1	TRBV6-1	CASSDGVLGSSYNEQFF
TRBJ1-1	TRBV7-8	CASSPLHRFKNTEAFF
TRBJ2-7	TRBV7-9	CASSLGSQPYEQYF
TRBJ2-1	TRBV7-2	CASSLPVGGDRVYNEQFF
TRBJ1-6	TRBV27	CASSGQGTNSPLHF
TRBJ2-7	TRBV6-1	CASSLLKGFSYEQYF
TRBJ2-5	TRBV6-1	CASSALVLTETQYF
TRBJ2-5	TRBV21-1	CASSNERQGANSETQYF
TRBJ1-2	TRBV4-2	CASSQGEGDSVDGYTF
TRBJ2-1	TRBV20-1	CSARDPAQLSNYNEQFF
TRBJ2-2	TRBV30	CAWSVRGPDLSLFPSRELFF
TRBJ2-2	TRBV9	CASSPGLTGELFF
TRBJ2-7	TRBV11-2	CASSLRAGVSEQYF
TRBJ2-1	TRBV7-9	CASSLLSQNKGEQFF
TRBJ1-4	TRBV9	CASSTREDGATNEKLFF
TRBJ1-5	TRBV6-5	CASSYQYRANQPQHF
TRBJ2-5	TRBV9	CASSDPIGLAGEETQYF
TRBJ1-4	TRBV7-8	CASSLQPTNEKLFF
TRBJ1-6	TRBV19	CASSPRDSWAYNSPLHF
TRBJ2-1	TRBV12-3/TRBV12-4	CASSLATGWGDEQFF
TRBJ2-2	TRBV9	CASSVDRTRTSGGSTGELFF
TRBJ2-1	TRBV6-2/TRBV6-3	CASSYSEINEQFF
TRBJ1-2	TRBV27	CASSITGHLDYGYTF
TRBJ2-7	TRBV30	CACPISHSKGQPYEQYF
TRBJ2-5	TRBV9	CASSATRHTGGGETQYF
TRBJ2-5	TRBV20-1	CSARPPGPRTNQETQYF
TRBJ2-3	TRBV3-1	CASSHLTSKVTDTQYF